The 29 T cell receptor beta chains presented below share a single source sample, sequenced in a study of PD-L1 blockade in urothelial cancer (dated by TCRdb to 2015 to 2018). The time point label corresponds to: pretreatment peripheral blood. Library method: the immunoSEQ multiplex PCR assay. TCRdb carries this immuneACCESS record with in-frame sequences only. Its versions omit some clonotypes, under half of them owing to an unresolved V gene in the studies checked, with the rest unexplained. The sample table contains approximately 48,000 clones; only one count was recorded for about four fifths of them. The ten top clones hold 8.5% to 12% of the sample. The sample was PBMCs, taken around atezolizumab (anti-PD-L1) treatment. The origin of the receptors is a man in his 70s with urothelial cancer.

The CDR3 DNA reads TGTGCCAGCAGTTACAGCGGTTCCGAGACCCAGTACTTC. Translated: CASSYSGSETQYF. The V and J genes are TRBV6-5 and TRBJ2-5; a possible D gene is TRBD2 (5 bases). V lost 2 bases and J 5 bases, leaving 9 bases between the germline ends. The CDR3 runs to 13 residues. Germline CDR1 reads MNHEY; CDR2 reads SVGAGI.

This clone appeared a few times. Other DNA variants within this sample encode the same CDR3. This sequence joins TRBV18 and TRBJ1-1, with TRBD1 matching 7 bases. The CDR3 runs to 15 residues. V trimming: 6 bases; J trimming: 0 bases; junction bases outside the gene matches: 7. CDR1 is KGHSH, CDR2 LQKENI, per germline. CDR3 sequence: CASSPGQGVNTEAFF. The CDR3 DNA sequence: TGTGCCAGCTCCCCAGGGCAGGGGGTGAACACTGAAGCTTTCTTT.

The CDR3: CSAHSGNTIYF. The CDR3, as DNA: TGCAGTGCCCACTCTGGAAACACCATATATTTT. This chain links TRBV20-1 with TRBJ1-3; D is unclear. CDR3 size: 11 residues. V lost 6 bases and J 0 bases, leaving 3 bases between the germline ends. Germline assignment: CDR1 DFQATT and CDR2 SNEGSKA (reference sequence).

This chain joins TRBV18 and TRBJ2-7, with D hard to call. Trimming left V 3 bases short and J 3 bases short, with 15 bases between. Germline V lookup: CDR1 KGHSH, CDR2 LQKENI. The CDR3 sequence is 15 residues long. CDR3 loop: CASSPTAAERYEQYF. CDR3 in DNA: TGTGCCAGCTCACCTACGGCGGCTGAACGCTACGAGCAGTACTTC. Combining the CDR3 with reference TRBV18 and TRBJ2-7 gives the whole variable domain NAGVMQNPRHLVRRRGQEARLRCSPMKGHSHVYWYRQLPEEGLKFMVYLQKENIIDESGMPKERFSAEFPKEGPSILRIQQVVRGDSAAYFCASSPTAAERYEQYFGPGTRLTVT.

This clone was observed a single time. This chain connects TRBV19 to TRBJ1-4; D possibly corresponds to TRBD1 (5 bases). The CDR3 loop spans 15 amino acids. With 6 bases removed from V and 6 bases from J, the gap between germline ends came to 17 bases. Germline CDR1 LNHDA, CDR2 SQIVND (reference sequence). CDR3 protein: CASRGRTPQDEKLFF. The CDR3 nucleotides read TGTGCCAGTAGAGGTAGGACACCCCAAGATGAAAAACTGTTTTTT.

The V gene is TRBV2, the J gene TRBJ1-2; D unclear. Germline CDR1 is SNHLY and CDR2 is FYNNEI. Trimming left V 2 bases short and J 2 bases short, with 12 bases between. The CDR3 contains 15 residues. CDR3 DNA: TGTGCCAGCAGTGAACTCGCCGGGAACAACTATGGCTACACCTTC. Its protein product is CASSELAGNNYGYTF. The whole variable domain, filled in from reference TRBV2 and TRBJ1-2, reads EPEVTQTPSHQVTQMGQEVILRCVPISNHLYFYWYRQILGQKVEFLVSFYNNEISEKSEIFDDQFSVERPDGSNFTLKIRSTKLEDSAMYFCASSELAGNNYGYTFGSGTRLTVV.

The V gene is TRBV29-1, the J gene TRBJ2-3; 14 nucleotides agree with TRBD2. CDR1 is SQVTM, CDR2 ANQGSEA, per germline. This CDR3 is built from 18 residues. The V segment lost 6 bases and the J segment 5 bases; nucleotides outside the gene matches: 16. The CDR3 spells CSVDLGLAGEGNIDTQYF. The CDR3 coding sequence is TGCAGCGTAGATCTGGGACTAGCGGGAGAGGGGAATATAGATACGCAGTATTTT.

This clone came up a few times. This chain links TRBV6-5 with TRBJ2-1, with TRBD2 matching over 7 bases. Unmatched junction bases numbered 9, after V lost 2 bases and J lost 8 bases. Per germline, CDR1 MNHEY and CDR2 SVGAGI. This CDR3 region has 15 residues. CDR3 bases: TGTGCCAGCAGTTACCGGACGGGAGGTTTCGATGAGCAGTTCTTC. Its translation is CASSYRTGGFDEQFF.

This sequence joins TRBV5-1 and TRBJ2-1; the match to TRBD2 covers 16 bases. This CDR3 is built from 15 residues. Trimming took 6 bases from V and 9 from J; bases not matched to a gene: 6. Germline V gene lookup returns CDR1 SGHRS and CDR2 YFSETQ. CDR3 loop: CASIPGTSGGGEQFF. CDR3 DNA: TGCGCCAGCATCCCAGGGACTAGCGGGGGGGGTGAGCAGTTCTTC. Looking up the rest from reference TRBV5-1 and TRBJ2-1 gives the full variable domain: KAGVTQTPRYLIKTRGQQVTLSCSPISGHRSVSWYQQTPGQGLQFLFEYFSETQRNKGNFPGRFSGRQFSNSRSEMNVSTLELGDSALYLCASIPGTSGGGEQFFGPGTRLTVL.

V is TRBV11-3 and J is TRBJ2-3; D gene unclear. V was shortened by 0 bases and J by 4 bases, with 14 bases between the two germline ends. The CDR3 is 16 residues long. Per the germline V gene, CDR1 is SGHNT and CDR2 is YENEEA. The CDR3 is CASSLEAFSGSDTQYF. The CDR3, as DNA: TGTGCCAGCAGCTTAGAAGCTTTCTCAGGTTCAGATACGCAGTATTTT.

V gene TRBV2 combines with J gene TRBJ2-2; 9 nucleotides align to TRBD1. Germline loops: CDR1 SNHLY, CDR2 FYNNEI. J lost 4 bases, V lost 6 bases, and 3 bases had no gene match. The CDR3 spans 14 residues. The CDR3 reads CASRQGAGTGELFF. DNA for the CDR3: TGTGCCAGCAGACAGGGGGCGGGCACCGGGGAGCTGTTTTTT.

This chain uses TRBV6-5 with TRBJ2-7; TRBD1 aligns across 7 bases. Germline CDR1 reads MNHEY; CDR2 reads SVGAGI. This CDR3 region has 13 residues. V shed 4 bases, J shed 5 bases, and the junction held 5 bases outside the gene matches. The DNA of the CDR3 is TGTGCCAGCAGTTCGACAGGGTTGCACGAGCAGTACTTC. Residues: CASSSTGLHEQYF.

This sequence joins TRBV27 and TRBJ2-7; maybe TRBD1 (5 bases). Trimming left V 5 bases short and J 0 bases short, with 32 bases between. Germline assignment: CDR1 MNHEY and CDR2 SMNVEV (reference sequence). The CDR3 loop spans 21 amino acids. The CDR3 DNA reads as TGTGCCAGCAGTAACAAGAAAAGGGGTTCAGGTGCCGACTCGAGCTCCTACGAGCAGTACTTC. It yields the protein CASSNKKRGSGADSSSYEQYF.

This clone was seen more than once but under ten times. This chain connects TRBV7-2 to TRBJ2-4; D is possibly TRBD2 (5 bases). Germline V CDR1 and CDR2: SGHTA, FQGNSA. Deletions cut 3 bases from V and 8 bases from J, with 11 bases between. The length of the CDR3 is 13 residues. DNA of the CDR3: TGTGCCAGCAGCTTTGAGGAGGTGGACATTCAGTACTTC. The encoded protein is CASSFEEVDIQYF.

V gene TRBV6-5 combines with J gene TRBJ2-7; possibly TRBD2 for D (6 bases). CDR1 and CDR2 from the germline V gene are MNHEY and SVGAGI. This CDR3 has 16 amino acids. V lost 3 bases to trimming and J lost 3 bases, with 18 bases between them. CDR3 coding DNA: TGTGCCAGCAGTTATTCGTCCGGACTACTAGGCTACGAGCAGTACTTC. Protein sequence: CASSYSSGLLGYEQYF.

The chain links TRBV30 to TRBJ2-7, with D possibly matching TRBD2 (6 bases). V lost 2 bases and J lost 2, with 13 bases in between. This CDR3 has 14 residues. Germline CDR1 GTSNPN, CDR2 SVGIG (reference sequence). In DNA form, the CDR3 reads TGTGCCTGGAGTTTCTCTGGCGGGGCCTACGAGCAGTACTTC. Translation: CAWSFSGGAYEQYF.

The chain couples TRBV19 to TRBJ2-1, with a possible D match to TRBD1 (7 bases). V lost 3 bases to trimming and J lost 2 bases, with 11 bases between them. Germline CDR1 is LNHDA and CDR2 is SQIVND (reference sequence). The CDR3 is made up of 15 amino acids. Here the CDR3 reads CASSIQGGTYNEQFF. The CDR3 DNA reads TGTGCCAGTAGTATCCAGGGGGGCACCTACAATGAGCAGTTCTTC.

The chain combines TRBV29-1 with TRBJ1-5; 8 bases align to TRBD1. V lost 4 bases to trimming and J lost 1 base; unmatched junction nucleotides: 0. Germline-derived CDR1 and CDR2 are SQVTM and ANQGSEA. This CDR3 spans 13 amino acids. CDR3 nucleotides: TGCAGCGTTGGACAGGGGAGCAATCAGCCCCAGCATTTT. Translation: CSVGQGSNQPQHF.

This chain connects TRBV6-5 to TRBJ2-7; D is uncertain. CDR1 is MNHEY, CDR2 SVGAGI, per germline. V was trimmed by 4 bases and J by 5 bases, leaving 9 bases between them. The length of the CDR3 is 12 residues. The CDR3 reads CASSSVSNEQYF. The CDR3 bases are TGTGCCAGCAGTTCAGTATCCAACGAGCAGTACTTC.

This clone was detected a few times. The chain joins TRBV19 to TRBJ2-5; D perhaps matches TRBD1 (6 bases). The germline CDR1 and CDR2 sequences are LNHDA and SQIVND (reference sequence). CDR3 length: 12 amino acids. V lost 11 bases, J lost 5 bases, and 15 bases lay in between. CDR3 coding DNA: TGTGCCTCACGACAGGCCGGGGAGACCCAGTACTTC. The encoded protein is CASRQAGETQYF.

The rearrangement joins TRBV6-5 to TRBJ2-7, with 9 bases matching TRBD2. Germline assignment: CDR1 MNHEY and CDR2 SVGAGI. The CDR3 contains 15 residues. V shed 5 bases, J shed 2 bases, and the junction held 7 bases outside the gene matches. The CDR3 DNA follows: TGTGCCAGCAGTCCGACGACTAGCGGTACCTACGAGCAGTACTTC. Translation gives CASSPTTSGTYEQYF.

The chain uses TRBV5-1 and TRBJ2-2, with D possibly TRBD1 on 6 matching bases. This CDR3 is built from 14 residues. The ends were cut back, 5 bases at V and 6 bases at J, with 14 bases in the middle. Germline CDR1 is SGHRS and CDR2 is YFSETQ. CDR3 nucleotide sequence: TGCGCCAGCAGGACCCAACAGGGTTCCGGGGAGCTGTTTTTT. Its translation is CASRTQQGSGELFF.

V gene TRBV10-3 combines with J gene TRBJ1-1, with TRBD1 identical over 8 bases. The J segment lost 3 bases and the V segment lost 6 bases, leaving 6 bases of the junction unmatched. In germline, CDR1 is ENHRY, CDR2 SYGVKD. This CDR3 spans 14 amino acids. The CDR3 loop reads CAIRITGGDTEAFF. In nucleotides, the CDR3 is TGTGCCATCAGGATTACAGGGGGTGACACTGAAGCTTTCTTT.

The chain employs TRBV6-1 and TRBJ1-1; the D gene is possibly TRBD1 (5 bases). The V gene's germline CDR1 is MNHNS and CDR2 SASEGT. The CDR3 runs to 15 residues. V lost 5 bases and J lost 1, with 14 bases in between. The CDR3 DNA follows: TGTGCCAGCAGTCCACAGGTACGGACGAACACTGAAGCTTTCTTT. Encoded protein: CASSPQVRTNTEAFF.

The CDR3 DNA reads TGTGCCAGCAGTGGAGCGGGTAACGAGCAGTTCTTC. This sequence encodes CASSGAGNEQFF. V usage is TRBV7-6 and J usage is TRBJ2-1; the D gene is possibly TRBD2 (6 bases). The germline V gene encodes CDR1 SGHVS and CDR2 FNYEAQ. The length of the CDR3 is 12 residues. Trimming removed 6 bases at V and 10 bases at J, with 13 bases between.

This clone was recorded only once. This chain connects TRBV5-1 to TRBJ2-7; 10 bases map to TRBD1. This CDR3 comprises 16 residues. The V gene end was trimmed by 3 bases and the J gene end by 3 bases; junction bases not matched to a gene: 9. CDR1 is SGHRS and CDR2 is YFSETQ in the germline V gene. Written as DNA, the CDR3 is TGCGCCAGCAGCTCAAGGACAGGGGGGGGATTCTACGAGCAGTACTTC. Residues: CASSSRTGGGFYEQYF.

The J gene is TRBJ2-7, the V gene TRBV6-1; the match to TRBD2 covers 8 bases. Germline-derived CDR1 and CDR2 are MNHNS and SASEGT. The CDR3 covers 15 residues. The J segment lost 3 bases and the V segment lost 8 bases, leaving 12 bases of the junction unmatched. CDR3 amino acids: CASHPGGSGSYEQYF. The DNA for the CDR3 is TGTGCCAGCCACCCAGGTGGGAGCGGGAGCTACGAGCAGTACTTC.

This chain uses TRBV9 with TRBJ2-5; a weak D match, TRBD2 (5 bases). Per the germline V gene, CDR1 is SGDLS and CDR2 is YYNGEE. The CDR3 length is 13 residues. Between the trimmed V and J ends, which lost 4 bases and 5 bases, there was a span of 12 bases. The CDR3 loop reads CASSLGSGETQYF. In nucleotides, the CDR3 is TGTGCCAGCAGCCTAGGGAGTGGTGAGACCCAGTACTTC.

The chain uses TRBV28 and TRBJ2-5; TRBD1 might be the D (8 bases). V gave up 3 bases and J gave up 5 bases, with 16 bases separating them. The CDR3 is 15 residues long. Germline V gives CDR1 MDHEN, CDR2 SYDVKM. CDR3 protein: CASSFMDREGETQYF. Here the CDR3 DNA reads TGTGCCAGCAGTTTCATGGACAGGGAGGGGGAGACCCAGTACTTC.